Listed here is a single TCR beta chain. These data belong to a study of blood T cell repertoires in COVID-19. The wider study: PBMCs, B-cell-depleted T cells, or T cells provided the cDNA or gDNA that made up the material.

Data came from immunoSEQ multiplex PCR; TCRdb stores just in-frame clones and leaves some out. This table has roughly 400,000 clones, 90% appearing once. Recruits, aged roughly 18 to 100 years, lived in 24 US areas. Donors were grouped by their self-reported clinical history. The receptor comes from a man between 18 and 29 years old who had recovered from COVID-19. Sample: PBMCs or T cells enriched from blood (not recorded which).

The CDR3 region is CASSSRQNPGEQYF. The DNA of the CDR3 is TGCGCCAGCAGCTCAAGGCAGAATCCAGGGGAGCAGTACTTC. This chain connects TRBV5-1 to TRBJ2-7, with a possible D match to TRBD1 (5 bases). The CDR3 loop spans 14 amino acids. Germline CDR1 SGHRS, CDR2 YFSETQ. V lost 3 bases to trimming and J lost 7 bases, with 17 bases between them.